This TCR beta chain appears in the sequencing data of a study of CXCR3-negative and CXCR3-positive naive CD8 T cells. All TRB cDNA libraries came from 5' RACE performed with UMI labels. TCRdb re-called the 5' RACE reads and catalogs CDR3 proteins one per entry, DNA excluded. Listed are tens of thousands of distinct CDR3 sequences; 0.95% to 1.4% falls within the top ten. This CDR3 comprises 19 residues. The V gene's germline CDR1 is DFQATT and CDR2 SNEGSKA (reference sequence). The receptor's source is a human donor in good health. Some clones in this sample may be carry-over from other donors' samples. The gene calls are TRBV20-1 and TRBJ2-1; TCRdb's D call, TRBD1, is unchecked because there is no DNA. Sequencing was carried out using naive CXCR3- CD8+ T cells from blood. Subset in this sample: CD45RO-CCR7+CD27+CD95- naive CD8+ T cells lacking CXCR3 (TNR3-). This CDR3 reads CSARVTIAPKRPSYNEQFF.